A single sample gave rise to the 8 T cell receptor beta chains below, sequenced in a study of tumor-infiltrating lymphocytes in primary liver carcinoma. Scientists recovered RNA and DNA together from about 21-30 mg of unsorted bulk tissue. TCR beta cDNA was made from roughly 450 ng total RNA with a constant-region primer. A slightly modified ARM-PCR protocol with three nested multiplex PCR rounds produced these TCR beta libraries. Two initial PCR rounds of around 9 cycles each paired TRBV1-TRBV30 forward primers with a C-beta reverse primer. TCRdb redid the calling of the multiplex PCR reads with MiXCR, one entry per CDR3 protein. The table lists 100,000 or so distinct CDR3 sequences, 55% to 80% of them singletons. Material: liver tumor tissue from sampling region 2. Subset of the sample: tumor region T2, inferior pole. All receptors come from a woman aged 60-75 years with primary liver carcinoma and hepatitis B virus infection.

This clonotype was seen only a few times. Possible read error: a much larger clone is one base away. The rearrangement uses TRBV10-2 and TRBJ2-3, with D maybe TRBD1 (6 bases). V was shortened by 7 bases and J by 4 bases, with 15 bases between the two germline ends. This CDR3 is built from 14 residues. Germline CDR1 is WSHSY and CDR2 is SAAADI. CDR3: CASNRQDRADTQYF. CDR3 coding DNA: TGCGCCAGCAACCGACAGGACCGGGCAGATACGCAGTATTTT.

The chain uses TRBV5-1 and TRBJ2-7; D is unresolved. Trimming removed 1 base at V and 0 bases at J, with 8 bases between. CDR1 is SGHRS, CDR2 YFSETQ, per germline. CDR3 length: 14 amino acids. The CDR3 sequence: CASSLLVSSYEQYF. The CDR3 DNA follows: TGCGCCAGCAGCTTGTTAGTCTCCTCCTACGAGCAGTACTTC. Filled out from reference TRBV5-1 and TRBJ2-7, the complete variable domain reads KAGVTQTPRYLIKTRGQQVTLSCSPISGHRSVSWYQQTPGQGLQFLFEYFSETQRNKGNFPGRFSGRQFSNSRSEMNVSTLELGDSALYLCASSLLVSSYEQYFGPGTRLTVT.

The rearrangement uses TRBV11-1 and TRBJ2-3, with D possibly being TRBD2 (6 bases). The CDR3 runs to 16 residues. Per the germline V gene, CDR1 is SGHAT and CDR2 is FQDESV (reference sequence). Trimming shortened V by 10 bases and J by 0 bases, and 20 bases separated the two germline ends. CDR3 in amino acids: CAKRTARAGSTDTQYF. The CDR3 region has the DNA TGTGCCAAGAGAACCGCCCGTGCGGGGAGCACAGATACGCAGTATTTT.

V usage is TRBV29-1 and J usage is TRBJ2-7, with 9 bases identical to TRBD2. The CDR3 runs to 15 residues. Germline V gene data show CDR1 as SQVTM and CDR2 as ANQGSEA. CDR3 nucleotides: TGCAGTGCTGAGGATAGCGGGAGCCCTCCCTACGAGCAGTACTTC. Its translation: CSAEDSGSPPYEQYF.

V and J are TRBV28 and TRBJ2-3; no clear D gene. Trimming left V 5 bases short and J 1 base short, with 13 bases between. This CDR3 spans 15 amino acids. The germline V gene has CDR1 MDHEN and CDR2 SYDVKM. The CDR3 DNA follows: TGTGCCAGCAGTGCCTTCCAACGCCGCACAGATACGCAGTATTTT. Its translation is CASSAFQRRTDTQYF.

Details on this clonotype: Likely a read error: the CDR3 ends without its conserved phenylalanine or tryptophan. The limits of the CDR3 on the DNA are not certain, so only TCRdb's listed CDR3 is given. The genes are TRBV6-1 and TRBJ1-1; TRBD1, the table's D call, lacks a check against the DNA. Termini included, the CDR3 measures 12 amino acids. Germline V gene sequence: CDR1 MNHNS, CDR2 SASEGT. CDR3: CVSSEVGTLPNL.

This clonotype has at least ten counts. The chain carries TRBV10-3 and TRBJ2-3, with 11 bases fitting TRBD2. The CDR3 covers 13 residues. After removal of 11 bases from V and 3 bases from J, the junction contained 4 bases not matched to a gene. Germline V lookup: CDR1 ENHRY, CDR2 SYGVKD. DNA of the CDR3: TGTGCCGTTAGCGGGAGGGGGACAGATACGCAGTATTTT. Encoded protein: CAVSGRGTDTQYF.

To note about this clonotype: This may be a read error: a much more frequent sequence differs by one nucleotide. The chain couples TRBV28 to TRBJ1-2, with a tentative D call TRBD1 (5 bases). The CDR3 loop spans 12 amino acids. The germline V gene encodes CDR1 MDHEN and CDR2 SYDVKM. For the CDR3, the DNA is TGTGCCATCAGTGGACAAGTATATGGCTACACCTTC. Amino acids: CAISGQVYGYTF.